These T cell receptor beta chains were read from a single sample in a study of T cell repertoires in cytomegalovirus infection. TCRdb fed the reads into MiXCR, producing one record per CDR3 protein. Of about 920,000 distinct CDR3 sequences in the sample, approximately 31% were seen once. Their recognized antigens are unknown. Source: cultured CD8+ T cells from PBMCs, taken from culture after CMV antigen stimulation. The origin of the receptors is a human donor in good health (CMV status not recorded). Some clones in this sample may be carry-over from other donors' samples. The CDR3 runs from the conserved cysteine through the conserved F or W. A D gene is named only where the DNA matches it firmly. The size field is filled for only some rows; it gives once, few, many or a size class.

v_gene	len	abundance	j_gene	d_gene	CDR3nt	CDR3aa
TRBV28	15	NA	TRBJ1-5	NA	TGTGCCAGCAGTTACACTGACAGGTTGAATCAGCCCCAGCATTTT	CASSYTDRLNQPQHF
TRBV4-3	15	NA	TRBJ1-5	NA	TGCGCCAGCAGCCAAGATTTCGGCAGCAATCAGCCCCAGCATTTT	CASSQDFGSNQPQHF
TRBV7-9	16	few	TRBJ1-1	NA	TGTGCCAGCAGCTGGGTTCTGAGGCTGGGGAACACTGAAGCTTTCTTT	CASSWVLRLGNTEAFF
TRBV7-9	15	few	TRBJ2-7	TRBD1	TGTGCCAGCAGTGGACAGGTGTTTAGTTTGGACGAGCAGTACTTC	CASSGQVFSLDEQYF
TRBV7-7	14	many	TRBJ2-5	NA	TGTGCTAGCAGCCCAAGGCCCCAGCAAGAGACCCAGTACTTC	CASSPRPQQETQYF
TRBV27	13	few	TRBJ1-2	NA	TGTGCCAGCAGCCACAGTTCAGCTAATGGCTACACCTTC	CASSHSSANGYTF
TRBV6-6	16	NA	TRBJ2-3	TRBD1	TGTGCCAGCAGTGAGCAGACAGGGGGCTTACGAGATACGCAGTATTTT	CASSEQTGGLRDTQYF
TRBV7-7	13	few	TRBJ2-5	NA	TGTGCTAGCAGCCCGAACTACCAAGAGACCCAGTACTTC	CASSPNYQETQYF
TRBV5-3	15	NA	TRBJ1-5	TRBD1	TGTGCCAGCAGCCCAGACAGGGGATCGGGTCAGCCCCAGCATTTT	CASSPDRGSGQPQHF
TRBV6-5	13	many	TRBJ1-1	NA	TGTGCCAGCAGCCGTAGCCCCTTTTCCAAAGCTTTCTTT	CASSRSPFSKAFF
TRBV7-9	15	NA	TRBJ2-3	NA	TGTGCCAGCAGCTTCCGGGGCAGGGACCAGGATACGCAGTATTTT	CASSFRGRDQDTQYF
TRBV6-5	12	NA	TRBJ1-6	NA	TGTGCCAGCAGGGTACTAAATTCACCCCTCCACTTT	CASRVLNSPLHF
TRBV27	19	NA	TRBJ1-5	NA	TGTGCCAGCAGTTTATGGTCGCCCGCGGACATCGGGGACAATCAGCCCCAGCATTTT	CASSLWSPADIGDNQPQHF
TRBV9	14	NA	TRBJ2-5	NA	TGTGCCAGCAGCGTACAGCCCAATGGGGAGACCCAGTACTTC	CASSVQPNGETQYF
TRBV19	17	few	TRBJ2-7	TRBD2	TGTGCCAGTAGTATAGATCGGCGGCTAGCGGGGTTCGACGAGCAGTACTTC	CASSIDRRLAGFDEQYF